Below, 25 T cell receptor beta chains from the same sample are listed, as sequenced in a study of blood T cell repertoires in COVID-19 (TCRdb year 2020). Libraries were made using the immunoSEQ multiplex PCR assay. The immuneACCESS repertoire file appears here via TCRdb, limited to in-frame rearrangements. These files lack a portion of the clones; in checked studies, under half of the deficit traces to unresolved V genes, and the cause of the others is not known. The sample contains around 220,000 clones, roughly nine tenths of them found a single time. The ten most abundant clones make up 2% to 2.5% of the sample. Source material: peripheral blood. The receptor source for this set is a woman in her fifties or sixties with acute or convalescent COVID-19.

The rearrangement joins TRBV3-1 (or the pseudogene TRBV3-2) to TRBJ1-2; a weak D match, TRBD1 (6 bases). Deletions cut 6 bases from V and 6 bases from J, with 17 bases between. The CDR3 covers 14 residues. The germline V gene has CDR1 LGHDT and CDR2 YNNKEL (reference sequence). CDR3 loop: CASSSLGAPDGYTF. In nucleotides, the CDR3 is TGTGCCAGCAGTTCCCTGGGGGCGCCGGATGGCTACACCTTC.

The chain recombines TRBV3-1 (or the pseudogene TRBV3-2) with TRBJ2-5, with D tentatively TRBD2 (5 bases). V gave up 4 bases and J gave up 3 bases, with 21 bases separating them. The germline CDR1 and CDR2 sequences are LGHDT and YNNKEL (reference sequence). The CDR3 length is 17 residues. This CDR3 is CASSRQDKSSGEETQYF. As DNA, the CDR3 is TGTGCCAGCAGCCGACAAGATAAGTCCAGCGGAGAAGAGACCCAGTACTTC.

This chain joins TRBV19 and TRBJ1-3, with unresolved D. Trimming stripped 3 bases from V and 0 bases from J, with 15 bases between. Germline V gene data show CDR1 as LNHDA and CDR2 as SQIVND (reference sequence). This CDR3 spans 17 amino acids. The CDR3 region is CASSMRAGRYSGNTIYF. The CDR3 DNA reads as TGTGCCAGTAGTATGAGGGCCGGACGGTACTCTGGAAACACCATATATTTT.

Here the CDR3 reads CASSFGREGNEQFF. CDR3 coding DNA: TGTGCCAGCAGCTTCGGGCGGGAGGGCAATGAGCAGTTCTTC. This chain connects TRBV7-9 to TRBJ2-1; 9 bases align to TRBD2. V trimming: 3 bases; J trimming: 6 bases; junction bases outside the gene matches: 3. Germline V gene sequence: CDR1 SEHNR, CDR2 FQNEAQ (reference sequence). The CDR3 loop spans 14 amino acids.

The chain combines TRBV7-9 with TRBJ2-7; TRBD1 might be the D (6 bases). Trimming removed 5 bases from V and 3 bases from J, with 14 bases in between. Germline CDR1 SEHNR, CDR2 FQNEAQ (reference sequence). CDR3 length equals 14 residues. The CDR3 sequence is CASSSWDTRYEQYF. CDR3 nucleotide sequence: TGTGCCAGCAGCAGCTGGGACACCCGCTACGAGCAGTACTTC.

The V gene is TRBV7-9, the J gene TRBJ1-2; 7 nucleotides align to TRBD1. Germline CDR1 and CDR2: SEHNR and FQNEAQ (reference sequence). The CDR3 consists of 14 residues. Germline trimming cut 5 bases from V and 2 bases from J; bases unmatched to any gene: 5. CDR3 coding DNA: TGTGCCAGCAGCCGACAGACAGGGAACTATGGCTACACCTTC. Translating it yields CASSRQTGNYGYTF.

The chain employs TRBV11-2 and TRBJ2-1; 10 bases match TRBD1. The CDR3 length is 15 residues. Looked up from germline, CDR1 is SGHAT and CDR2 is FQNNGV. With V trimmed by 3 bases and J by 2 bases, 1 base remained unmatched. In DNA, the CDR3 is TGTGCCAGCAGCTTGGGACAGGGGCCCTACAATGAGCAGTTCTTC. Its translation is CASSLGQGPYNEQFF. The full variable domain, in which reference TRBV11-2 and TRBJ2-1 provide the parts outside the CDR3, is EAGVAQSPRYKIIEKRQSVAFWCNPISGHATLYWYQQILGQGPKLLIQFQNNGVVDDSQLPKDRFSAERLKGVDSTLKIQPAKLEDSAVYLCASSLGQGPYNEQFFGPGTRLTVL.

The rearrangement links TRBV7-9 to TRBJ2-2, with D possibly matching TRBD2 (6 bases). CDR3 length equals 15 residues. Germline-derived CDR1 and CDR2 are SEHNR and FQNEAQ (reference sequence). Between the trimmed V and J ends, which lost 3 bases and 6 bases, there was a span of 14 bases. The CDR3 region is CASSFMRTTPGELFF. CDR3 DNA sequence: TGTGCCAGCAGCTTCATGAGGACTACCCCCGGGGAGCTGTTTTTT.

V gene TRBV7-2 combines with J gene TRBJ2-1, with 7 bases matching TRBD1. V trimming: 7 bases; J trimming: 4 bases; junction bases outside the gene matches: 13. Germline CDR1 and CDR2: SGHTA and FQGNSA. This CDR3 spans 16 amino acids. The CDR3, as DNA: TGTGCCAGCATTTCCCCTCCGGGACAGACTTACAATGAGCAGTTCTTC. It yields the protein CASISPPGQTYNEQFF. Complete variable domain (other parts from reference TRBV7-2 and TRBJ2-1): GAGVSQSPSNKVTEKGKDVELRCDPISGHTALYWYRQSLGQGLEFLIYFQGNSAPDKSGLPSDRFSAERTGGSVSTLTIQRTQQEDSAVYLCASISPPGQTYNEQFFGPGTRLTVL.

The V and J genes are TRBV6-1 and TRBJ2-3; D is possibly TRBD2 (5 bases). Germline assignment: CDR1 MNHNS and CDR2 SASEGT. Trimming left V 2 bases short and J 2 bases short, with 17 bases between. This CDR3 region has 17 residues. This CDR3 reads CASSELRGSSSTDTQYF. The CDR3 nucleotides read TGTGCCAGCAGTGAATTGCGTGGGAGCAGTTCCACAGATACGCAGTATTTT.

The V gene is TRBV15, the J gene TRBJ2-1; D is possibly TRBD1 (5 bases). The CDR3 is made up of 12 amino acids. Germline assignment: CDR1 LNHNV and CDR2 YYDKDF (reference sequence). V lost 3 bases, J lost 12 bases, and 12 bases lay in between. The DNA for the CDR3 is TGTGCCACCAGCAGGGCAGGGTTAGGGCAGTTCTTC. The encoded protein is CATSRAGLGQFF.

The rearrangement links TRBV19 to TRBJ1-1; the D is unclear. Looked up from germline, CDR1 is LNHDA and CDR2 is SQIVND (reference sequence). The CDR3 sequence is 13 residues long. Trimming left V 5 bases short and J 11 bases short, with 18 bases between. For the CDR3, the DNA is TGTGCCAGTAGTTTCCTGTTCGTTAGAGAGGCTTTCTTT. It translates to CASSFLFVREAFF.

The J gene is TRBJ2-7, the V gene TRBV5-6; the D gene is possibly TRBD1 (6 bases). Germline-derived CDR1 and CDR2 are SGHDT and YYEEEE. V shed 5 bases and J shed 6 bases, with 12 bases lying between them. This CDR3 region has 12 residues. Here the CDR3 reads CASSGPGVEQYF. In nucleotides, the CDR3 is TGTGCCAGCAGTGGTCCAGGGGTCGAGCAGTACTTC.

This chain links TRBV6-6 with TRBJ1-2, with D possibly matching TRBD1 (6 bases). Germline loops: CDR1 MNHNY, CDR2 SVGAGI (reference sequence). The CDR3 loop spans 13 amino acids. Trimming removed 2 bases at V and 13 bases at J, with 17 bases between. CDR3 amino acids: CASSYGGTSGGTF. The CDR3 coding sequence is TGTGCCAGCAGTTACGGAGGGACATCGGGAGGCACCTTC.

This rearrangement joins TRBV5-1 to TRBJ2-6; D unresolved. Germline assignment: CDR1 SGHRS and CDR2 YFSETQ. V was pared by 4 bases and J by 0 bases, with 8 bases between. CDR3 length: 15 residues. CDR3: CASSPTVSGANVLTF. DNA for the CDR3: TGCGCCAGCAGCCCAACGGTCTCTGGGGCCAACGTCCTGACTTTC.

The chain recombines TRBV5-1 with TRBJ2-3, with 9 bases fitting TRBD1. Germline V gene lookup returns CDR1 SGHRS and CDR2 YFSETQ. V lost 6 bases to trimming and J lost 3 bases; unmatched junction nucleotides: 2. The CDR3 runs 13 residues. The CDR3 loop reads CASTGQGTDTQYF. CDR3 sequence (DNA): TGCGCCAGCACGGGACAGGGTACAGATACGCAGTATTTT.

This clone turned up a few times. V gene TRBV15 combines with J gene TRBJ2-3; D possibly corresponds to TRBD1 (6 bases). Germline lookup yields CDR1 LNHNV and CDR2 YYDKDF (reference sequence). The CDR3 runs 15 residues. V was clipped by 6 bases and J by 0 bases, with 13 bases between them. The DNA of the CDR3 is TGTGCCACCAGAGGGGACATCTTGAGCACAGATACGCAGTATTTT. This translates into CATRGDILSTDTQYF.

V is TRBV5-4 and J is TRBJ2-7; 9 bases are a match to TRBD2. V gave up 4 bases and J gave up 6 bases; unmatched junction bases: 14. This CDR3 region has 16 residues. CDR1 SGHNT and CDR2 YYREEE come from the germline V gene (reference sequence). The CDR3, as DNA: TGTGCCAGCAGCCTGAGGTCACCGGGACTAGCTTCCGAGCAGTACTTC. It encodes CASSLRSPGLASEQYF.

In DNA form, the CDR3 reads TGTGCCAGCAGCCTCGGGGGAGCGTGGTCCGCCGGGGAGCTGTTTTTT. Its protein is CASSLGGAWSAGELFF. This chain links TRBV3-1 (or the pseudogene TRBV3-2) with TRBJ2-2; TRBD2 is a possible D gene (6 bases). Trimming stripped 4 bases from V and 6 bases from J, with 18 bases between. This CDR3 region has 16 residues. Germline V gene data show CDR1 as LGHDT and CDR2 as YNNKEL (reference sequence).

The chain is built from TRBV20-1 and TRBJ2-1, with TRBD2 identical over 14 bases. The CDR3 has 15 amino acids. V was pared by 3 bases and J by 8 bases, with 6 bases of the junction left unmatched. From germline, CDR1 is DFQATT and CDR2 SNEGSKA (reference sequence). The CDR3 nucleotides are TGCAGTGCTAGTTTGACGACTAGCGGGAGGGATGAGCAGTTCTTC. This sequence encodes CSASLTTSGRDEQFF.

The rearrangement joins TRBV5-6 to TRBJ2-1; maybe TRBD1 (5 bases). V was clipped by 5 bases and J by 9 bases, with 15 bases between them. This CDR3 region has 13 residues. CDR1 is SGHDT, CDR2 YYEEEE, per germline. The CDR3 is CASSTGRGSEQFF. In DNA, the CDR3 is TGTGCCAGCAGTACCGGTAGGGGCAGTGAGCAGTTCTTC.

The gene calls are TRBV7-9 and TRBJ1-4; no clear D. Trimming shortened V by 2 bases and J by 3 bases, and 13 bases separated the two germline ends. The CDR3 totals 16 residues. Germline V gene data show CDR1 as SEHNR and CDR2 as FQNEAQ (reference sequence). This CDR3 reads CASSLIGNPSNEKLFF. The CDR3 DNA follows: TGTGCCAGCAGCTTAATCGGGAACCCATCTAATGAAAAACTGTTTTTT.

This rearrangement joins TRBV5-6 to TRBJ2-2; TRBD1 matches 8 bases. The CDR3 totals 17 residues. Per the germline V gene, CDR1 is SGHDT and CDR2 is YYEEEE. V dropped 0 bases and J dropped 0; count of bases not matched to a gene: 4. The CDR3 sequence is CASSLVGQGTNTGELFF. CDR3 bases: TGTGCCAGCAGCTTGGTTGGACAGGGAACGAACACCGGGGAGCTGTTTTTT.

This clone has just a few counts. The chain links TRBV19 to TRBJ1-2; D ambiguous. CDR3 size: 12 residues. The germline gives CDR1 LNHDA, CDR2 SQIVND (reference sequence). For the CDR3, the DNA is TGTGCGTCCCGGGGAGAAAACTATGGCTACACCTTC. This translates into CASRGENYGYTF.

This sequence joins TRBV29-1 and TRBJ2-7; possible D gene TRBD2, 6 bases. The CDR3 length is 14 residues. Germline-derived CDR1 and CDR2 are SQVTM and ANQGSEA. The CDR3 sequence: CTYLGTQGWPEQYF. In nucleotides, the CDR3 is TGCACCTACCTAGGGACTCAAGGATGGCCAGAGCAGTACTTC.